A single sample is the source of the 27 T cell receptor beta chains below, sequenced in a study of regulatory T cells in long-lasting Graves disease. The sample's time point: newly diagnosed GD, antithyroid drugs for less than 3 months. PBMC RNA was the source of the TCR library. Construction of the TCR beta libraries employed iRepertoire HTBI primers in conjunction with Arm-PCR of CDR3 regions. TCRdb reprocessed the multiplex PCR reads with MiXCR, giving one entry per CDR3 protein. The sample has approximately 540,000 distinct CDR3 sequences, about 12% seen once. This same sample was also part of a study on T cells in Graves' hyperthyroidism and ophthalmopathy.

This material consisted of peripheral blood mononuclear cells (PBMCs), taken at new diagnosis, from a patient treated with antithyroid drugs. The receptors originated from a woman in her thirties with Graves disease.

This clonotype was seen ten or more times. This chain links TRBV2 with TRBJ2-5; TRBD1 or TRBD2 may be the D gene (6 bases each). V dropped 8 bases and J dropped 2 bases, with 21 bases sitting between them. The CDR3 consists of 16 residues. In germline, CDR1 is SNHLY, CDR2 FYNNEI. As DNA, the CDR3 is TGTGCCAGCCGTGGGTGGGGGGCCGGGCGACAAGAGACCCAGTACTTC. This gives the protein CASRGWGAGRQETQYF. Full variable domain (rest looked up from reference TRBV2 and TRBJ2-5): EPEVTQTPSHQVTQMGQEVILRCVPISNHLYFYWYRQILGQKVEFLVSFYNNEISEKSEIFDDQFSVERPDGSNFTLKIRSTKLEDSAMYFCASRGWGAGRQETQYFGPGTRLLVL.

This clonotype was counted ten times or more. V is TRBV11-2 and J is TRBJ2-1; D may be TRBD2 (6 bases). This CDR3 contains 16 residues. V lost 3 bases, J lost 6 bases, and 18 bases lay in between. Germline values: CDR1 SGHAT, CDR2 FQNNGV. CDR3 coding DNA: TGTGCCAGCAGCTTGCCGACTAGATTCTGGCCCAATGAGCAGTTCTTC. Its translation: CASSLPTRFWPNEQFF.

This clonotype was seen at least ten times. V and J are TRBV19 and TRBJ1-1; possibly TRBD1 for D (5 bases). V lost 5 bases, J lost 0 bases, and 16 bases lay in between. The V gene's germline CDR1 is LNHDA and CDR2 SQIVND (reference sequence). The CDR3 runs 16 residues. This CDR3 is CASSSGERNMNTEAFF. The CDR3 DNA follows: TGTGCCAGTAGTTCGGGGGAAAGGAACATGAACACTGAAGCTTTCTTT.

This clonotype was found many times. V gene TRBV30 combines with J gene TRBJ2-7; no firm D call. This CDR3 is built from 15 residues. The V end was cut by 0 bases, the J end by 2 bases, with 14 bases between. CDR1 and CDR2 (germline): GTSNPN, SVGIG (reference sequence). CDR3 amino acids: CAWSVLAGLAYEQYF. As DNA, the CDR3 is TGTGCCTGGAGTGTACTGGCAGGCCTAGCCTACGAGCAGTACTTC.

This clonotype has at least ten counts. The chain uses TRBV6-1 and TRBJ1-2, with TRBD1 matching over 7 bases. This CDR3 is 14 amino acids long. In germline, CDR1 is MNHNS, CDR2 SASEGT. The V segment lost 6 bases and the J segment 5 bases; nucleotides outside the gene matches: 9. CDR3 loop: CASSHRPGQYGYTF. As DNA, the CDR3 is TGTGCCAGCAGCCACCGTCCGGGACAGTATGGCTACACCTTC.

The J gene is TRBJ1-2, the V gene TRBV5-1; 7 bases align to TRBD1. After removal of 4 bases from V and 6 bases from J, the junction contained 9 bases not matched to a gene. CDR3 length equals 14 residues. Germline CDR1 reads SGHRS; CDR2 reads YFSETQ. CDR3 nucleotide sequence: TGCGCCAGCAGCCCGACGACAGGGAGTAATGGCTACACCTTC. Protein: CASSPTTGSNGYTF.

This clonotype occurred many times. The chain recombines TRBV27 with TRBJ1-5, with a possible D match to TRBD1 (6 bases). Germline CDR1 MNHEY, CDR2 SMNVEV (reference sequence). The length of the CDR3 is 17 residues. V lost 8 bases and J lost 0, with 20 bases in between. Written as DNA, the CDR3 is TGTGCCAGCGTACTCCTGGACAGTAAATATAGCAATCAGCCCCAGCATTTT. This codes for CASVLLDSKYSNQPQHF.

This clonotype was picked up many times. The chain carries TRBV7-9 and TRBJ1-1; D gene unclear. The germline CDR1 and CDR2 sequences are SEHNR and FQNEAQ (reference sequence). The CDR3 extends over 15 amino acids. The V end was cut by 3 bases, the J end by 4 bases, with 15 bases between. CDR3 protein: CASSFMEASGTEAFF. The CDR3 DNA sequence: TGTGCCAGCAGCTTTATGGAGGCTTCGGGCACTGAAGCTTTCTTT.

This sequence joins TRBV7-9 and TRBJ2-1; D possibly corresponds to TRBD1 (5 bases). Germline loops: CDR1 SEHNR, CDR2 FQNEAQ (reference sequence). The V and J ends lost 7 bases and 10 bases respectively, with 20 bases between them. This CDR3 has 14 amino acids. The CDR3 spells CASTLGSGWWEQFF. The DNA for the CDR3 is TGTGCCAGCACCTTGGGTTCAGGGTGGTGGGAGCAGTTCTTC.

At least ten counts were recorded for this clonotype. J is TRBJ2-7 and V is TRBV27; 7 bases fit TRBD1. The V gene's germline CDR1 is MNHEY and CDR2 SMNVEV (reference sequence). The CDR3 spans 13 residues. The junction had 4 bases not matched to a gene; V was cut back by 6 bases and J by 2 bases. The CDR3 DNA sequence: TGTGCCAGCAGCAATGGACAGGCCTACGAGCAGTACTTC. It is translated as CASSNGQAYEQYF.

This clonotype was detected ten times or more. V gene TRBV19 combines with J gene TRBJ2-1; D gene unclear. The CDR3 runs to 16 residues. Trimming stripped 5 bases from V and 0 bases from J, with 14 bases between. Germline CDR1 reads LNHDA; CDR2 reads SQIVND (reference sequence). The DNA for the CDR3 is TGTGCCAGTAGTTTTTACGCCTCTAACTCCTACAATGAGCAGTTCTTC. This encodes CASSFYASNSYNEQFF. The full variable domain, in which reference TRBV19 and TRBJ2-1 provide the parts outside the CDR3, is DGGITQSPKYLFRKEGQNVTLSCEQNLNHDAMYWYRQDPGQGLRLIYYSQIVNDFQKGDIAEGYSVSREKKESFPLTVTSAQKNPTAFYLCASSFYASNSYNEQFFGPGTRLTVL.

The V call is TRBV13, the J call TRBJ2-7; maybe TRBD2 (7 bases). Germline assignment: CDR1 PRHDT and CDR2 FYEKMQ (reference sequence). V lost 4 bases and J 2 bases, leaving 18 bases between the germline ends. The CDR3 covers 16 residues. DNA for the CDR3: TGTGCCAGCAGCTCAACGGGGGGCCCTGGGGCCTACGAGCAGTACTTC. This encodes CASSSTGGPGAYEQYF.

The sample holds a few counts of this clonotype. The rearrangement joins TRBV19 to TRBJ1-5; D may be TRBD1 (5 bases). Germline V gene lookup returns CDR1 LNHDA and CDR2 SQIVND (reference sequence). The V end was cut by 1 base, the J end by 7 bases, with 17 bases between. The CDR3 is 16 amino acids. The DNA of the CDR3 is TGTGCCAGTAGTATAGCAGGGCAGTACGAGAGGCAGCCCCAGCATTTT. Amino acid sequence: CASSIAGQYERQPQHF.

The V gene is TRBV20-1, the J gene TRBJ1-1; D possibly corresponds to TRBD1 (5 bases). V gave up 6 bases and J gave up 1 base, with 18 bases separating them. Germline V gene sequence: CDR1 DFQATT, CDR2 SNEGSKA (reference sequence). The CDR3 consists of 15 residues. This CDR3 reads CSAPPDVGTNTEAFF. In nucleotides, the CDR3 is TGCAGTGCCCCACCTGATGTTGGGACGAACACTGAAGCTTTCTTT.

The chain joins TRBV12-3 or TRBV12-4 to TRBJ1-1, with D unresolved. Trimming removed 6 bases at V and 1 base at J, with 15 bases between. This CDR3 contains 15 residues. The CDR3 sequence: CASRLDRLENTEAFF. The CDR3 coding sequence is TGTGCCAGCAGACTGGACCGTCTAGAGAACACTGAAGCTTTCTTT.

This clonotype was found many times. The rearrangement uses TRBV5-1 and TRBJ2-7; the match to TRBD2 covers 9 bases. Germline V gene lookup returns CDR1 SGHRS and CDR2 YFSETQ. The CDR3 runs 15 residues. The junction had 8 bases not matched to a gene; V was cut back by 4 bases and J by 3 bases. This CDR3 is CASSVGSGRVYEQYF. The CDR3 DNA is TGCGCCAGCAGCGTTGGTAGCGGGAGAGTCTACGAGCAGTACTTC. Filled out from reference TRBV5-1 and TRBJ2-7, the complete variable domain reads KAGVTQTPRYLIKTRGQQVTLSCSPISGHRSVSWYQQTPGQGLQFLFEYFSETQRNKGNFPGRFSGRQFSNSRSEMNVSTLELGDSALYLCASSVGSGRVYEQYFGPGTRLTVT.

This clonotype was seen many times. The chain joins TRBV27 to TRBJ1-1; tentatively, D is TRBD1 (5 bases). Germline loops: CDR1 MNHEY, CDR2 SMNVEV (reference sequence). V was pared by 3 bases and J by 4 bases, with 9 bases between. This CDR3 is built from 13 residues. The CDR3: CASSLYRSTEAFF. DNA for the CDR3: TGTGCCAGCAGTTTGTACAGGTCCACTGAAGCTTTCTTT.

This clonotype was seen ten or more times. The chain uses TRBV7-8 and TRBJ2-7; 8 bases agree with TRBD2. The trim removed 5 bases at V and 3 bases at J, leaving 6 bases unmatched. The CDR3 is 14 residues long. Germline V gene lookup returns CDR1 SGHVS and CDR2 FQNEAQ. The CDR3 region is CASSQTSAHYEQYF. The CDR3 DNA follows: TGTGCCAGCAGCCAGACTAGCGCCCACTACGAGCAGTACTTC.

Ten or more counts support this clonotype. The genes are TRBV20-1 and TRBJ1-4; D is unclear. Per germline, CDR1 DFQATT and CDR2 SNEGSKA (reference sequence). This CDR3 region has 14 residues. Trimming left V 6 bases short and J 0 bases short, with 11 bases between. In DNA form, the CDR3 reads TGCAGTGCCCAAGACACTGCAACTAATGAAAAACTGTTTTTT. This gives the protein CSAQDTATNEKLFF.

This clonotype has a count of ten or more. The chain links TRBV29-1 to TRBJ1-1; 11 bases map to TRBD1. V gave up 6 bases and J gave up 4 bases; unmatched junction bases: 13. Germline loops: CDR1 SQVTM, CDR2 ANQGSEA. There are 16 residues in the CDR3. CDR3 region: CSVYLGTGGRSTEAFF. CDR3 DNA: TGCAGCGTCTATCTCGGGACAGGGGGGAGGAGCACTGAAGCTTTCTTT. Supplemented by reference TRBV29-1 and TRBJ1-1, the full variable domain reads SAVISQKPSRDICQRGTSLTIQCQVDSQVTMMFWYRQQPGQSLTLIATANQGSEATYESGFVIDKFPISRPNLTFSTLTVSNMSPEDSSIYLCSVYLGTGGRSTEAFFGQGTRLTVV.

This clonotype was observed at least ten times. CDR3 in amino acids: CASRGTAYSGNTIYF. CDR3 DNA: TGTGCCAGCAGGGGGACAGCCTACTCTGGAAACACCATATATTTT. V and J are TRBV12-3 or TRBV12-4 and TRBJ1-3; 7 bases agree with TRBD1. The CDR3 runs to 15 residues. V shed 6 bases, J shed 0 bases, and the junction held 5 bases outside the gene matches.

This clonotype was counted between two and nine times. The chain links TRBV27 to TRBJ2-3; D gene ambiguous. V was pared by 4 bases and J by 0 bases, with 11 bases between. The CDR3 has 15 residues. Germline-derived CDR1 and CDR2 are MNHEY and SMNVEV (reference sequence). DNA of the CDR3: TGTGCCAGCAGTTATACGTTTAGTAGCACAGATACGCAGTATTTT. It encodes CASSYTFSSTDTQYF.

This clonotype was observed at least ten times. The chain links TRBV7-9 to TRBJ1-1; 8 bases map to TRBD1. CDR1 is SEHNR and CDR2 is FQNEAQ in the germline V gene (reference sequence). V was clipped by 5 bases and J by 3 bases; unmatched bases: 5. The CDR3 spans 14 residues. The CDR3 here is CASSRGQGYTEAFF. The DNA for the CDR3 is TGTGCCAGCAGCCGCGGACAGGGCTACACTGAAGCTTTCTTT.

This clonotype was detected many times. The CDR3 region is CASSQGERAFF. The CDR3 bases are TGTGCCAGCAGTCAGGGAGAGCGGGCTTTCTTT. This sequence joins TRBV2 and TRBJ1-1, with D possibly being TRBD1 (5 bases). V gave up 5 bases and J gave up 11 bases, with 12 bases separating them. The CDR3 loop spans 11 amino acids. Germline loops: CDR1 SNHLY, CDR2 FYNNEI.

This clonotype was seen many times. The chain links TRBV6-5 to TRBJ2-5, with D unclear. The germline CDR1 and CDR2 sequences are MNHEY and SVGAGI. The CDR3 spans 15 residues. V was pared by 0 bases and J by 1 base, with 9 bases between. CDR3 sequence reads: CASSYSPTAQETQYF. The CDR3 region has the DNA TGTGCCAGCAGTTACTCGCCGACGGCCCAAGAGACCCAGTACTTC.

To note about this clonotype: This clone may be a read error of a much larger clone one base away. V and J are TRBV6-9 and TRBJ2-5; TRBD1 aligns across 9 bases. CDR3 length: 17 amino acids. CDR1 is MNHGY, CDR2 SVAAGI, per germline. The CDR3 is CASSYGDTGGSYNEQSF. CDR3 coding DNA: TGTGCCAGCAGTTACGGCGACACAGGGGGCTCATACAATGAGCAGTCCTTC.

This clonotype came up many times. The J gene is TRBJ1-1, the V gene TRBV4-1; tentatively, D is TRBD1 (6 bases). Trimming removed 0 bases at V and 11 bases at J, with 7 bases between. The V gene's germline CDR1 is MGHRA and CDR2 YSYEKL. This CDR3 has 11 residues. The CDR3 DNA sequence: TGCGCCAGCAGCCAAGAGGGGGCGGCTTTCTTT. Translated, it gives CASSQEGAAFF.